This entry lists 8 T cell receptor beta chains sequenced from one sample in a study of blood T cell repertoires in COVID-19. TCRdb's copy holds only in-frame clones and misses some; the assay was immunoSEQ multiplex PCR. The repertoire holds about 100,000 clones, with about 79% as singletons. Sequenced material: peripheral blood. Receptors were obtained from a woman of 80 years or more with active or convalescent COVID-19.

The genes are TRBV7-2 and TRBJ1-2; TRBD1 matches 11 bases. The CDR3 covers 15 residues. Losses at the gene ends were 6 bases for V and 8 bases for J; bases not matched to a gene: 11. The germline gives CDR1 SGHTA, CDR2 FQGNSA. The CDR3 nucleotides read TGTGCCAGCAGGCCGGACAGGGGGCGCACGGGGGGCTACACCTTC. This codes for CASRPDRGRTGGYTF.

This clone was seen many times. CDR3 amino acids: CASSKTGSNSPLHF. The CDR3 nucleotides read TGCGCCAGCAGCAAGACAGGGTCGAATTCACCCCTCCACTTT. The chain employs TRBV5-1 and TRBJ1-6; 7 bases line up with TRBD1. Per germline, CDR1 SGHRS and CDR2 YFSETQ. The CDR3 runs 14 residues. The V and J ends lost 4 bases and 7 bases, in that order; junction bases with no gene match: 5.

This clone has only one observation. V gene TRBV10-3 combines with J gene TRBJ1-5, with a tentative D call TRBD1 (5 bases). The CDR3 runs 15 residues. The germline gives CDR1 ENHRY, CDR2 SYGVKD. Between the trimmed V and J ends, which lost 0 bases and 4 bases, there was a span of 10 bases. Here the CDR3 DNA reads TGTGCCATCAGTGAGTCAAGGCAGGGTAATCAGCCCCAGCATTTT. It specifies CAISESRQGNQPQHF.

This sequence joins TRBV6-5 and TRBJ1-2; D not certain. Germline values: CDR1 MNHEY, CDR2 SVGAGI. Trimming cost V 6 bases and J 4 bases, with 12 bases left between them. The CDR3 has 13 residues. The CDR3 sequence is CASRWAVGYGYTF. CDR3 coding DNA: TGTGCCAGCAGATGGGCAGTCGGCTATGGCTACACCTTC.

Here the CDR3 reads CASSAGGHTDTQYF. The CDR3 coding sequence is TGCGCCAGCTCAGCGGGGGGACACACAGATACGCAGTATTTT. This chain links TRBV5-1 with TRBJ2-3; TRBD2 matches at 9 bases. The germline gives CDR1 SGHRS, CDR2 YFSETQ. The CDR3 is 14 amino acids. J lost 2 bases, V lost 7 bases, and 5 bases had no gene match. The complete variable domain, with remaining parts taken from reference TRBV5-1 and TRBJ2-3, reads KAGVTQTPRYLIKTRGQQVTLSCSPISGHRSVSWYQQTPGQGLQFLFEYFSETQRNKGNFPGRFSGRQFSNSRSEMNVSTLELGDSALYLCASSAGGHTDTQYFGPGTRLTVL.

The V and J genes are TRBV28 and TRBJ1-4; 12 nucleotides match TRBD1. Germline-derived CDR1 and CDR2 are MDHEN and SYDVKM. This CDR3 has 14 amino acids. With V trimmed by 6 bases and J by 8 bases, 4 bases remained unmatched. The CDR3 is CASSLGQGAEKLFF. The CDR3 DNA follows: TGTGCCAGCAGCTTGGGACAGGGGGCGGAAAAACTGTTTTTT.

The gene calls are TRBV5-1 and TRBJ2-1; possible D gene TRBD2, 6 bases. CDR3 length: 13 residues. Germline values: CDR1 SGHRS, CDR2 YFSETQ. Trimming removed 3 bases from V and 6 bases from J, with 10 bases in between. The CDR3 reads CASSSFGGNEQFF. CDR3 nucleotides: TGCGCCAGCAGCTCGTTCGGGGGCAATGAGCAGTTCTTC.

Note on this clone: One junction end disagrees with the germline gene, perhaps due to a read error. Other DNA sequences in the same sample also yield this CDR3. This chain links TRBV4-1 with TRBJ1-1; D uncertain. The CDR3 sequence is 14 residues long. The germline V gene encodes CDR1 MGHRA and CDR2 YSYEKL. CDR3 loop: CASSQDFSYTEAFF. The DNA for the CDR3 is TGCGCCAGCAGCCAAGACTTCTCTTACACCGAAGCTTTCTTT.